This TCR beta chain was captured in a study of technical replicates of blood from a few donors. The CDR3 contains 14 residues. Trimming pared 1 base from V and 4 bases from J, leaving 11 bases between. Per germline, CDR1 LNHDA and CDR2 SQIVND (reference sequence). Profiled with immunoSEQ multiplex PCR; TCRdb holds only in-frame clones, not every one. The data show more than 65,000 clones, 80% to 95% seen once. Input material: T cells isolated from PBMCs. V gene TRBV19 combines with J gene TRBJ2-7; no clear D. The TCR comes from a human donor in good health. The CDR3 here is CASSIVQQPYEQYF. The CDR3, as DNA: TGTGCCAGTAGTATAGTCCAACAGCCTTACGAGCAGTACTTC.